Sequencing of this TCR beta chain was carried out in a study of blood T cell repertoires in COVID-19. On the study more broadly: Whether acute or convalescent, the COVID-19 samples came from the United States, Italy and Spain. The analysed material was cDNA or gDNA that came from T cells, B-cell-depleted T cells, or PBMCs.

In the authors' workflow: Counts of nucleated cells, estimated from reference gene primer amplification, were obtained. Only in-frame clones appear in the TCRdb table, and some are missing; sequencing was by immunoSEQ multiplex PCR. That table gives V, J and clone size, and the DNA gave D and trimming. The table lists some 26,000 clones, around 88% of them singletons. V shed 5 bases and J 7 bases; nucleotides not matched to a gene: 11. The CDR3 runs 16 residues. The germline V gene encodes CDR1 SGHAT and CDR2 FQNNGV. Sequencing was done on a sample of peripheral blood. The J gene is TRBJ2-4, the V gene TRBV11-2; 10 bases agree with TRBD2. The sequence derives from a human donor in a cohort sampled during active COVID-19. DNA for the CDR3: TGTGCCAGCAGCCCTGGACTAGCGGCCCTCAAGAACATTCAGTACTTC. This codes for CASSPGLAALKNIQYF.